This T cell receptor beta chain originates from a study of radiotherapy plus CTLA-4 blockade in lung cancer. Study results and caveats: TCR clones from tumors expanded in blood after radiotherapy plus ipilimumab.

Chemo-refractory metastatic non-small-cell lung cancer patients were treated with focal radiation plus CTLA-4 blockade with ipilimumab. CDR1 and CDR2 from the germline V gene are SGHTS and YDEGEE. This CDR3 is built from 14 residues. Unmatched junction bases numbered 7, after V lost 6 bases and J lost 5 bases. A remark on this clone: Antigen: not known.

TCRdb keeps only in-frame clones here, not all; method: immunoSEQ multiplex PCR. The repertoire holds around 45,000 clones, with over 75% as singletons. The source is a human donor with non-small cell lung cancer whose response to radiotherapy plus ipilimumab could not be evaluated. The starting material was peripheral blood, obtained from a patient treated with radiotherapy plus ipilimumab. The chain uses TRBV5-8 and TRBJ1-5; 8 bases are a match to TRBD1. The DNA for the CDR3 is TGTGCCAGCACGCCGGGACAGGTTGATCAGCCCCAGCATTTT. This encodes CASTPGQVDQPQHF. The full variable domain, its missing parts supplied by reference TRBV5-8 and TRBJ1-5, is EAGVTQSPTHLIKTRGQQATLRCSPISGHTSVYWYQQALGLGLQFLLWYDEGEERNRGNFPPRFSGRQFPNYSSELNVNALELEDSALYLCASTPGQVDQPQHFGDGTRLSIL.